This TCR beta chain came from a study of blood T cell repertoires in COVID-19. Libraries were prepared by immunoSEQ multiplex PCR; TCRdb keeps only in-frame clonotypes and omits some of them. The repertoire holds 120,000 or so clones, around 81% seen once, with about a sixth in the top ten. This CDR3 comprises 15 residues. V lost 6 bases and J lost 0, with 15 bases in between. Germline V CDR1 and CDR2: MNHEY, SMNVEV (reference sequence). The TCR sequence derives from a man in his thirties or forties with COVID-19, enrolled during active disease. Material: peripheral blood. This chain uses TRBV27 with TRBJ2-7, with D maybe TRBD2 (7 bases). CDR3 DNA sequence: TGTGCCAGCAGGTTACAGGGAGGGTACTCCTACGAGCAGTACTTC. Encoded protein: CASRLQGGYSYEQYF.